This TCR beta chain was observed in a study of blood T cell repertoires in COVID-19. Turning to the study itself: Researchers got acute and convalescent COVID-19 samples from the United States, Italy and Spain. The cDNA or gDNA used as material had been derived from T cells, B-cell-depleted T cells, or PBMCs.

Original methodology: The authors estimated nucleated cell counts from reference gene primer amplification. The assay was immunoSEQ multiplex PCR, and TCRdb's table has in-frame clones only and misses some. V, J and clone size reflect that table, while D and trimming were determined from the DNA. Seen here are hundreds of thousands of clones, roughly 86% observed once, and the top ten hold about 1.9%. Trimming cost V 4 bases and J 7 bases; bases outside gene matches: 6. CDR1 and CDR2 (germline): MNHNY, SVGAGI (reference sequence). The CDR3 length is 13 residues. This chain connects TRBV6-6 to TRBJ1-2; TRBD1 agrees at 7 bases. Sequencing was performed on peripheral blood. This receptor was taken from a woman between 25 and 40 years old who had recovered from COVID-19. The CDR3 loop reads CASSSATGSGYTF. The CDR3 DNA sequence: TGTGCCAGCAGTTCCGCGACAGGGAGTGGCTACACCTTC.